This TCR beta chain emerged from a study of T cells in Graves' hyperthyroidism and ophthalmopathy. Study-wide findings and caveats: Also found in blood were most expanded thyroid clonotypes above 0.001.

Researchers took RNA transcripts and amplified the TCR beta CDR3 regions from them. The HTBI primer set served for first-round RT-PCR of the TCR CDR3. TCRdb called the multiplex PCR reads again in MiXCR, with one record for every CDR3 protein. The sample comprises hundreds of thousands of distinct CDR3 sequences, around 16% of which are singletons, and about a quarter rests with the top ten. The length of the CDR3 is 15 residues. Germline V CDR1 and CDR2: SGHNT, YENEEA. Trimming cost V 1 base and J 4 bases; bases outside gene matches: 6. This clonotype has ten or more counts. Its antigen is undetermined.

The chain links TRBV11-3 to TRBJ1-1; 7 bases agree with TRBD1. This TCR derives from a woman between 18 and 29 years old with Graves' hyperthyroidism that later progressed to Graves' ophthalmopathy. The sequenced sample consisted of blood. CDR3 nucleotides: TGTGCCAGCAGCTTAGCGGGCAGGGGGGTCACTGAAGCTTTCTTT. Translated, it gives CASSLAGRGVTEAFF. The entire variable domain, with the rest obtained from reference TRBV11-3 and TRBJ1-1, is as follows: EAGVVQSPRYKIIEKKQPVAFWCNPISGHNTLYWYLQNLGQGPELLIRYENEEAVDDSQLPKDRFSAERLKGVDSTLKIQPAELGDSAVYLCASSLAGRGVTEAFFGQGTRLTVV.